The clone carrying this T cell receptor (beta chain) turned up a few times. There are 12 residues in the CDR3. CDR1 is GTSNPN and CDR2 is SVGIG in the germline V gene (reference sequence). The V end lost 0 bases, the J end lost 6 bases, and 8 bases lay between the germline ends. From the RT-PCR reads, TCRdb called clonotypes with MiXCR, one entry per CDR3 protein. The sample records over 350,000 distinct CDR3 sequences, roughly 17% being singletons. These data belong to a study of patients and donors after allogeneic stem cell transplantation. The chain recombines TRBV30 with TRBJ1-2, with D possibly matching TRBD1 (5 bases). This sequence originates from a human donor who was either an allogeneic HSCT recipient or a stem cell or donor lymphocyte infusion donor (not recorded which). It is not recorded whose cells these are; they may come from a transplant donor. Sample: blood, either unsorted or a sorted T cell fraction (not recorded which). Here the CDR3 reads CAWSVFRDGYTF. The CDR3 region has the DNA TGTGCCTGGAGTGTTTTCAGGGATGGCTACACCTTC.